Listed below are T cell receptor beta chains from one sample, sequenced in a study of shared clonotypes between healthy human individuals. Clones were read by immunoSEQ multiplex PCR, and TCRdb kept only the in-frame ones, dropping some. The table lists more than 1 million clones, approximately 80% of them singletons. The sample comprised memory CD4+ T cells from PBMCs. Receptor source: a man aged 18 to 30 in good health. Some clones in this sample may be carry-over from other donors' samples. CDR3s include the opening cysteine and the closing phenylalanine or tryptophan.

v_call,j_call,cdr3_aa
TRBV9,TRBJ2-2,CASSYLPEVAGELFF
TRBV6-1,TRBJ1-2,CASSGPGQGGYGYTF
TRBV30,TRBJ2-7,CAWSVIRNSSYEQYF
TRBV5-1,TRBJ2-7,CASSQSLTRSYEQYF
TRBV6-1,TRBJ2-6,CASRASPGANVLTF
TRBV28,TRBJ1-5,CASRTARGNQPQHF
TRBV5-6,TRBJ2-2,CASSSRGSPNTGELFF
TRBV30,TRBJ2-7,CAWSSKAGTPAYEQYF
TRBV5-5,TRBJ2-7,CASTRGSGTFYEQYF
TRBV19,TRBJ1-5,CASSITGGYSNQPQHF
TRBV29-1,TRBJ2-1,CSAPLAGGYNEQFF
TRBV29-1,TRBJ2-6,CSVTSRGLGANVLTF
TRBV30,TRBJ1-1,CAWSVMAGGTEAFF
TRBV10-3,TRBJ2-3,CAISRTSGRADTQYF
TRBV28,TRBJ2-7,CASRLHGEDEQYF
TRBV4-1,TRBJ1-2,CASSQGTGPGHTF
TRBV7-3,TRBJ1-1,CASSPGTTSYTEAFF
TRBV2,TRBJ2-5,CASSSRAKETQYF
TRBV21-1,TRBJ1-3,CASSKAVGPYF
TRBV5-1,TRBJ2-2,CASRYDLAGGKTGELFF
TRBV9,TRBJ2-7,CASSPRTSGGTYEQYF
TRBV29-1,TRBJ2-5,CSVKGGQTRVTQYF
TRBV4-1,TRBJ1-2,CASSKTGGRDYGYTF
TRBV10-3,TRBJ2-6,CAISEAHTAGANVLTF
TRBV9,TRBJ2-7,CASSVEGYEQYF
TRBV4-2,TRBJ2-1,CASSHGDGGSYNEQFF
TRBV19,TRBJ1-5,CASSTIGTGSNQPQHF
TRBV7-2,TRBJ1-2,CASSFQGSSGYTF
TRBV14,TRBJ2-4,CASSQGYIQYF
TRBV7-2,TRBJ2-7,CASSSQGNEQYF
TRBV7-2,TRBJ2-7,CASSFSSGSYEQYF
TRBV9,TRBJ2-7,CASSGPQGYEQYF
TRBV4-2,TRBJ1-2,CASSQGGAGSDYGYTF
TRBV7-9,TRBJ2-7,CASSLGTSPREQYF
TRBV27,TRBJ2-5,CASSFRQPQETQYF